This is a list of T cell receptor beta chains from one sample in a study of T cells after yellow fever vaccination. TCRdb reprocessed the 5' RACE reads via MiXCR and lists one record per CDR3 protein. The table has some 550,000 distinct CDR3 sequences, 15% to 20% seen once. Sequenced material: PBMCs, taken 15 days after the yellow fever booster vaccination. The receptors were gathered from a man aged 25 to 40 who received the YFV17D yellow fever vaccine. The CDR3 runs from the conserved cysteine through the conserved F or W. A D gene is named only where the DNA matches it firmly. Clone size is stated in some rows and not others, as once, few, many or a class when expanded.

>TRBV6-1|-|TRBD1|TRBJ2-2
TGTGCCAGCAGTGGACAGGGGGTCGGGGGACCCGGGGAGCTGTTTTTT
CASSGQGVGGPGELFF
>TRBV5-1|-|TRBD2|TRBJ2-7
TGCGCCAGCAGCACCGATCCCGGGACTAGCGGCTACGAGCAGTACTTC
CASSTDPGTSGYEQYF
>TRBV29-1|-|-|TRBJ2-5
TGCAGTCTTGGGGGGGGCACTCAAGAGACCCAGTACTTC
CSLGGGTQETQYF
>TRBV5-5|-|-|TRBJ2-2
TGTGCCAGCAGCCCTAGGGTCCCCGGGGAGCTGTTTTTT
CASSPRVPGELFF
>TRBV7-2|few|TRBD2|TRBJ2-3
TGTGCCAGCAGCTCAGCGGGGGCCCGGGATACGCAGTATTTT
CASSSAGARDTQYF
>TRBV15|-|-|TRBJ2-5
TGTGCCACCAGCAGAAGAATCACCCAAGAGACCCAGTACTTC
CATSRRITQETQYF
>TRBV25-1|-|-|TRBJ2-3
TGTGCCAGCAGGAATGGAGATACGCAGTATTTT
CASRNGDTQYF
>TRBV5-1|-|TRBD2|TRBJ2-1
TGCGCCAGCAGCTTGGCCGGGAGCGGGAGAGAATACAATGAGCAGTTCTTC
CASSLAGSGREYNEQFF
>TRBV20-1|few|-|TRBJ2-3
TGCAGTGCTAGAGCTCTTGGAGATACGCAGTATTTT
CSARALGDTQYF
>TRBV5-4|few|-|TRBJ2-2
TGTGCCAGCAGCTCATTGGTTGGGCAACTGAACACCGGGGAGCTGTTTTTT
CASSSLVGQLNTGELFF
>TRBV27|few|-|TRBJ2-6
TGTGCCAGCAGTTTGTCCTGGGTTTCTGGGGCCAACGTCCTGACTTTC
CASSLSWVSGANVLTF
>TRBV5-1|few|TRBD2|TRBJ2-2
TGCGCCAGCAGCATTCTCACCAGCGGGGACACCGGGGAGCTGTTTTTT
CASSILTSGDTGELFF
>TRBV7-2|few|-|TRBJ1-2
TGTGCCAGCAGCTCCTCCGGGCCCTCGGTCGGCGGCTACACCTTC
CASSSSGPSVGGYTF
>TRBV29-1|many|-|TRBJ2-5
TGCAGCGTCGACCGGGGGCAAGAGACCCAGTACTTC
CSVDRGQETQYF
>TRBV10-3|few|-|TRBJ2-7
TGTGCCACCGGTAACTCTCAAAACGACGAGCAGTACTTC
CATGNSQNDEQYF
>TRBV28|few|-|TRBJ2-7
TGTGCCAGCAGCATCAGGGTCGACGACGAGCAGTACTTC
CASSIRVDDEQYF